These 7 T cell receptor beta chains share one sample of origin, sequenced in a study of shared clonotypes between healthy human individuals. The method was immunoSEQ multiplex PCR; TCRdb's version includes in-frame clones alone and lacks a portion of them. The profile covers more than 2,000,000 clones, with roughly 92% appearing a single time and about 0.13% taken by the ten largest. Input material: naive CD4+ T cells sorted from blood. The subset is: CD45RA+ positively selected. The receptors here all came from a man younger than 35 in good health.

The J gene is TRBJ1-3, the V gene TRBV6-6; D is undetermined. CDR3 length equals 15 residues. V lost 0 bases to trimming and J lost 0 bases, with 6 bases between them. Germline CDR1 reads MNHNY; CDR2 reads SVGAGI (reference sequence). In DNA, the CDR3 is TGTGCCAGCAGTTACTCGAGCACCTCTGGAAACACCATATATTTT. This sequence encodes CASSYSSTSGNTIYF.

The rearrangement uses TRBV5-6 and TRBJ2-5; 10 bases agree with TRBD2. The CDR3 is 14 amino acids. Germline CDR1 reads SGHDT; CDR2 reads YYEEEE. Trimming at V came to 1 base and at J to 4 bases, leaving 1 base not matched to a gene. In DNA, the CDR3 is TGTGCCAGCAGCTTGTTAGCGGGGGGAGAGACCCAGTACTTC. Its protein product is CASSLLAGGETQYF.

The chain couples TRBV19 to TRBJ2-3; 11 nucleotides agree with TRBD1. With V trimmed by 5 bases and J by 3 bases, 4 bases remained unmatched. CDR3 size: 15 residues. Per the germline V gene, CDR1 is LNHDA and CDR2 is SQIVND (reference sequence). CDR3 DNA sequence: TGTGCCAGTAGTGCCCGGGACAGGGGGACAGATACGCAGTATTTT. Its translation: CASSARDRGTDTQYF.

Worth noting for this clone: Here the CDR3 omits its conserved ending phenylalanine or tryptophan, so a read error is the likely source. Because the CDR3's place on the DNA is in doubt, the DNA is left out and the CDR3 is given as listed by TCRdb. The genes are TRBV6-1 and TRBJ2-3; TRBD2, as called in the table, went unchecked against the DNA. Germline loops: CDR1 MNHNS, CDR2 SASEGT. The CDR3 contains 12 residues when both ends are counted. CDR3: CASSEPTSGEIL.

This chain joins TRBV2 and TRBJ1-1; D unresolved. The CDR3 has 13 residues. CDR1 and CDR2 (germline): SNHLY, FYNNEI. The V and J ends lost 1 base and 6 bases respectively, with 9 bases between them. CDR3 protein: CASSEVIVAEAFF. CDR3 nucleotides: TGTGCCAGCAGTGAAGTCATCGTCGCTGAAGCTTTCTTT. Based on the CDR3 plus reference TRBV2 and TRBJ1-1, the full variable domain is EPEVTQTPSHQVTQMGQEVILRCVPISNHLYFYWYRQILGQKVEFLVSFYNNEISEKSEIFDDQFSVERPDGSNFTLKIRSTKLEDSAMYFCASSEVIVAEAFFGQGTRLTVV.

Remarks on this clone: Other DNA sequences in this specimen translate into the identical CDR3. V and J are TRBV7-6 and TRBJ2-7, with D tentatively TRBD1 or TRBD2 (5 bases each). The V gene's germline CDR1 is SGHVS and CDR2 FNYEAQ. The CDR3 is 14 residues long. Trimming took off 5 bases at V and 4 bases at J, with 15 bases between the two ends. CDR3: CASSLGQGEYEQYF. DNA of the CDR3: TGTGCCAGCAGCCTGGGGCAGGGAGAGTACGAGCAGTACTTC.

The V and J genes are TRBV9 and TRBJ2-5; D possibly matches TRBD1 or TRBD2 (6 bases each). Germline V CDR1 and CDR2: SGDLS, YYNGEE. The V and J ends lost 4 bases and 5 bases respectively, with 24 bases between them. This CDR3 has 17 residues. The CDR3, as DNA: TGTGCCAGCAGCCCCACTTCTGGGGGGCCACTGGGGGAGACCCAGTACTTC. It yields the protein CASSPTSGGPLGETQYF.